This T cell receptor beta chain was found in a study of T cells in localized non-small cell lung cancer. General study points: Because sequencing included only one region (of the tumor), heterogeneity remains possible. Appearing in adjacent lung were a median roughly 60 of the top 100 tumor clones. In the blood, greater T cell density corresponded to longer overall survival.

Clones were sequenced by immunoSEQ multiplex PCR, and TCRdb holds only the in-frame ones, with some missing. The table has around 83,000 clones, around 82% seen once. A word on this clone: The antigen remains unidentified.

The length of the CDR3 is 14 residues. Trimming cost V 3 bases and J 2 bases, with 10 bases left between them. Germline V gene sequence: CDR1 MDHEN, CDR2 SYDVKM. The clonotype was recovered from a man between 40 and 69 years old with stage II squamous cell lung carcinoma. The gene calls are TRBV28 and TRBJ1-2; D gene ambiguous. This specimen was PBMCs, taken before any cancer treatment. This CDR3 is CASSLAQLNYGYTF. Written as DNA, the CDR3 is TGTGCCAGCAGTTTGGCGCAGCTCAACTATGGCTACACCTTC.